This T cell receptor beta chain was sequenced in a study of identical twins. A universal primer site came from template switching; cDNA carried unique molecular identifiers. One entry per CDR3 protein, called by TCRdb with MiXCR from the 5' RACE reads. The table records hundreds of thousands of distinct CDR3 sequences, 6% to 9% of them present only once. General study findings and limits: Diverse VJ usage suggested most zero-insertion clonotypes were not invariant T cells. Weaker excess twin sharing was observed in beta out-of-frame sequences.

This clonotype was observed many times. Its antigen is unknown. This same sample was also taken into another study, of yellow fever vaccine responses in identical twins.

The receptor was derived from a young woman in good health. Sequencing used memory (CD45RO+) T cells sorted from blood.

The CDR3 reads CASRNRVGETQYF. In nucleotides, the CDR3 is TGTGCCAGCAGGAACAGGGTCGGGGAGACCCAGTACTTC. The rearrangement links TRBV12-3 or TRBV12-4 to TRBJ2-5; TRBD1 is a possible D gene (6 bases). The CDR3 runs 13 residues. Between the trimmed V and J ends, which lost 6 bases and 5 bases, there was a span of 13 bases.